The 27 T cell receptor beta chains listed next were all sequenced from one sample in a study of T cell repertoires in cytomegalovirus infection. Antigens for these TCRs are unknown. Via MiXCR, TCRdb re-called the reads, giving one row per CDR3 protein. Of some 920,000 distinct CDR3 sequences in the sample, roughly 30% were seen once. Sequences were derived from cultured CD8+ T cells from PBMCs, sampled from culture after CMV antigen stimulation. The source is a human donor in good health (CMV status not recorded). Some clones in this sample may be carry-over from other donors' samples.

This clonotype was picked up a small number of times. This chain uses TRBV28 with TRBJ2-3; possibly TRBD2 for D (6 bases). CDR3 size: 16 residues. Per the germline V gene, CDR1 is MDHEN and CDR2 is SYDVKM. V lost 3 bases, J lost 1 base, and 14 bases lay in between. CDR3 region: CASSFPPGGRTDTQYF. CDR3 DNA sequence: TGTGCCAGCAGTTTTCCGCCCGGAGGGCGCACAGATACGCAGTATTTT.

This clonotype was detected a few times. The chain recombines TRBV19 with TRBJ2-1, with 11 bases aligning to TRBD2. V lost 3 bases to trimming and J lost 7 bases; unmatched junction nucleotides: 2. The CDR3 is 14 amino acids. Germline values: CDR1 LNHDA, CDR2 SQIVND (reference sequence). The CDR3 loop reads CASSILAGGNEQFF. In nucleotides, the CDR3 is TGTGCCAGTAGTATCTTAGCGGGGGGGAATGAGCAGTTCTTC.

This clonotype was counted a few times. The genes are TRBV27 and TRBJ2-1, with a possible D match to TRBD2 (5 bases). This CDR3 is 14 amino acids long. V was clipped by 0 bases and J by 5 bases, with 8 bases between them. The V gene's germline CDR1 is MNHEY and CDR2 SMNVEV (reference sequence). The CDR3 here is CASSLSGIHNEQFF. Written as DNA, the CDR3 is TGTGCCAGCAGTTTATCCGGGATCCACAATGAGCAGTTCTTC.

The V and J genes are TRBV11-3 and TRBJ2-1; D is ambiguous. V lost 6 bases and J 0 bases, leaving 12 bases between the germline ends. Germline CDR1 reads SGHNT; CDR2 reads YENEEA. This CDR3 region has 15 residues. CDR3 nucleotides: TGTGCCAGCAGTCCGACGGATAGCTCCTACAATGAGCAGTTCTTC. Protein product: CASSPTDSSYNEQFF.

The J gene is TRBJ1-1, the V gene TRBV18; D may be TRBD1 (6 bases). There are 18 residues in the CDR3. The V end was cut by 4 bases, the J end by 6 bases, with 27 bases between. From germline, CDR1 is KGHSH and CDR2 LQKENI. CDR3 sequence (DNA): TGTGCCAGCTCACTTCCCGAAAAGGGACAAAGGGGTGGCGCTGAAGCTTTCTTT. It is translated as CASSLPEKGQRGGAEAFF.

This sequence joins TRBV6-5 and TRBJ1-2; no firm D call. V shed 5 bases and J shed 4 bases, with 20 bases lying between them. CDR1 is MNHEY, CDR2 SVGAGI, per germline. This CDR3 is built from 16 residues. In DNA, the CDR3 is TGTGCCAGCAGTCCCCGAAGTAAAATAGGTGGCTATGGCTACACCTTC. It specifies CASSPRSKIGGYGYTF.

The V and J genes are TRBV9 and TRBJ2-2; 12 positions match TRBD1. Trimming removed 4 bases from V and 6 bases from J; junction bases left unmatched: 4. Per the germline V gene, CDR1 is SGDLS and CDR2 is YYNGEE. This CDR3 is built from 15 residues. CDR3 sequence reads: CASSTGQGAPGELFF. CDR3 in DNA: TGTGCCAGCAGCACGGGACAGGGGGCTCCCGGGGAGCTGTTTTTT.

The J gene is TRBJ2-5, the V gene TRBV28; D is perhaps TRBD1 (5 bases). Trimming stripped 3 bases from V and 3 bases from J, with 11 bases between. CDR3 length: 14 residues. Germline V lookup: CDR1 MDHEN, CDR2 SYDVKM. For the CDR3, the DNA is TGTGCCAGCAGTTTCCGACAGCTAAAAGAGACCCAGTACTTC. Translating gives CASSFRQLKETQYF.

This clonotype was detected ten times or more. The V and J genes are TRBV7-9 and TRBJ2-1; D gene unclear. Deletions cut 4 bases from V and 2 bases from J, with 18 bases between. The CDR3 spans 17 residues. The germline V gene has CDR1 SEHNR and CDR2 FQNEAQ (reference sequence). CDR3 region: CASSYTQKGPPYNEQFF. The CDR3 DNA is TGTGCCAGCAGCTATACTCAAAAAGGGCCCCCCTACAATGAGCAGTTCTTC.

This chain uses TRBV4-3 with TRBJ1-1; D is possibly TRBD1 (5 bases). Germline V gene sequence: CDR1 LGHNA, CDR2 YSLEER. Trimming left V 0 bases short and J 0 bases short, with 20 bases between. The CDR3 is 19 amino acids. The CDR3 is CASSQEVRTLLFMNTEAFF. In nucleotides, the CDR3 is TGCGCCAGCAGCCAAGAAGTCCGGACACTTTTATTCATGAACACTGAAGCTTTCTTT.

This clonotype was observed many times. The gene calls are TRBV4-3 and TRBJ2-3; 8 positions agree with TRBD2. J lost 1 base, V lost 0 bases, and 18 bases had no gene match. CDR3 length: 21 residues. Germline CDR1 is LGHNA and CDR2 is YSLEER. The CDR3 sequence: CASSQDLVRVVAGSRTDTQYF. CDR3 DNA sequence: TGCGCCAGCAGCCAAGATCTAGTCAGGGTGGTAGCGGGGAGTCGCACAGATACGCAGTATTTT.

This clonotype was found a few times. The V call is TRBV6-1, the J call TRBJ1-1; the D gene is possibly TRBD1 (5 bases). The germline V and J ends were trimmed by 11 bases and 1 base, with 14 bases remaining between them. The germline V gene encodes CDR1 MNHNS and CDR2 SASEGT. This CDR3 comprises 13 residues. The CDR3 reads CAGAGTENTEAFF. In DNA, the CDR3 is TGTGCCGGAGCTGGGACGGAGAACACTGAAGCTTTCTTT.

This clonotype showed up just a few times. This rearrangement joins TRBV12-3 or TRBV12-4 to TRBJ1-3, with 8 bases that match TRBD1. The CDR3 is made up of 18 amino acids. V shed 6 bases and J 0 bases; nucleotides not matched to a gene: 13. CDR3 in amino acids: CASRGTGRPYLSGNTIYF. The CDR3 DNA follows: TGTGCCAGCAGGGGGACAGGCCGTCCCTACCTCTCTGGAAACACCATATATTTT.

This chain uses TRBV7-8 with TRBJ1-4; 10 bases map to TRBD1. Trimming removed 5 bases from V and 4 bases from J; junction bases left unmatched: 16. This CDR3 has 19 residues. The germline V gene has CDR1 SGHVS and CDR2 FQNEAQ. This chain's CDR3 is CASSEGQGQGGAHNEKLFF. The CDR3, as DNA: TGTGCCAGCAGCGAGGGACAGGGGCAGGGTGGTGCGCATAATGAAAAACTGTTTTTT. Based on the CDR3 plus reference TRBV7-8 and TRBJ1-4, the full variable domain is GAGVSQSPRYKVAKRGQDVALRCDPISGHVSLFWYQQALGQGPEFLTYFQNEAQLDKSGLPSDRFFAERPEGSVSTLKIQRTQQEDSAVYLCASSEGQGQGGAHNEKLFFGSGTQLSVL.

The V gene is TRBV27, the J gene TRBJ2-1, with no clear D. This CDR3 region has 14 residues. V was cut by 3 bases and J by 7 bases, with 13 bases left in between. Germline values: CDR1 MNHEY, CDR2 SMNVEV (reference sequence). CDR3 region: CASSFGNGRNEQFF. In nucleotides, the CDR3 is TGTGCCAGCAGTTTTGGTAATGGTCGGAATGAGCAGTTCTTC.

For this clonotype: One end of the junction fails to match germline, which may point to a read error. The V gene is TRBV19, the J gene TRBJ1-5; D is uncertain. Germline values: CDR1 LNHDA, CDR2 SQIVND (reference sequence). This CDR3 spans 15 amino acids. CDR3 nucleotide sequence: TGTGCCAGCAGTAGTAGCGAATATACGGATCAGCCCCAGCATTTT. Its protein product is CASSSSEYTDQPQHF.

A note on this clonotype: A read error is possible here, since a much larger clone lies one base away. The V call is TRBV11-2, the J call TRBJ1-1, with 7 bases matching TRBD1. The CDR3 length is 14 residues. In germline, CDR1 is SGHAT, CDR2 FQNNGV. This chain's CDR3 is CVSSGVQQGREAFF. The CDR3 DNA follows: TGTGTCAGCAGCGGCGTGCAACAGGGGCGAGAAGCTTTCTTT.

This clonotype has at least ten counts. The V call is TRBV7-2, the J call TRBJ1-1, with TRBD1 as a possible D gene (5 bases). This CDR3 is built from 14 residues. Germline V gene sequence: CDR1 SGHTA, CDR2 FQGNSA. Trimming stripped 2 bases from V and 4 bases from J, with 11 bases between. This chain's CDR3 is CASSLWGLSTEAFF. The CDR3 bases are TGTGCCAGCAGCTTATGGGGGTTGAGCACTGAAGCTTTCTTT.

This rearrangement joins TRBV27 to TRBJ2-3; 8 bases are a match to TRBD2. With V trimmed by 5 bases and J by 0 bases, 7 bases remained unmatched. The CDR3 has 16 residues. The germline V gene encodes CDR1 MNHEY and CDR2 SMNVEV (reference sequence). The CDR3 protein is CASSRLSGASTDTQYF. CDR3 nucleotide sequence: TGTGCCAGCAGTCGCCTTAGCGGGGCTAGCACAGATACGCAGTATTTT.

The V and J genes are TRBV29-1 and TRBJ1-3; possible D gene TRBD1, 5 bases. This CDR3 comprises 14 residues. Germline CDR1 SQVTM, CDR2 ANQGSEA. V was cut by 4 bases and J by 2 bases, with 12 bases left in between. The chain's CDR3 is CSVGGGEPGNTIYF. CDR3 in DNA: TGCAGCGTTGGTGGAGGGGAACCTGGAAACACCATATATTTT.

This clonotype was seen repeatedly, ten times or more. The chain recombines TRBV7-2 with TRBJ2-1, with D tentatively TRBD2 (5 bases). CDR1 is SGHTA, CDR2 FQGNSA, per germline. With 5 bases removed from V and 5 bases from J, the gap between germline ends came to 13 bases. The CDR3 is 14 residues long. The CDR3 bases are TGTGCCAGCAGCCTGGAGGCATATAACAATGAGCAGTTCTTC. It codes for CASSLEAYNNEQFF.

This clonotype appeared a few times. The CDR3 nucleotides read TGTGCCAGCAGCTTTGGCATTGTGGGCCAAGAGACCCAGTACTTC. As protein: CASSFGIVGQETQYF. The chain joins TRBV7-9 to TRBJ2-5; D not certain. From germline, CDR1 is SEHNR and CDR2 FQNEAQ (reference sequence). The germline V and J ends were trimmed by 3 bases and 1 base, with 12 bases remaining between them. The CDR3 loop spans 15 amino acids.

The table lists this clonotype with a few counts. The chain links TRBV11-2 to TRBJ2-1; 10 bases match TRBD2. V lost 6 bases, J lost 7 bases, and 12 bases stayed unmatched. CDR1 is SGHAT, CDR2 FQNNGV, per germline. CDR3 length: 16 residues. CDR3 in amino acids: CASRLSPGTSDNEQFF. CDR3 coding DNA: TGTGCCAGCAGACTTTCCCCCGGGACTAGCGATAATGAGCAGTTCTTC.

The rearrangement joins TRBV7-9 to TRBJ2-7, with 9 positions matching TRBD1. Germline trimming cut 10 bases from V and 4 bases from J; bases unmatched to any gene: 14. CDR1 and CDR2 (germline): SEHNR, FQNEAQ (reference sequence). The CDR3 extends over 15 amino acids. The CDR3 coding sequence is TGTGCCACTAAACAGGGGGCTTCCTCCCTTTACGAGCAGTACTTC. Translating gives CATKQGASSLYEQYF.

This clonotype was found a few times. This chain connects TRBV13 to TRBJ2-3, with TRBD2 matching over 15 bases. The V segment lost 4 bases and the J segment 6 bases; nucleotides outside the gene matches: 5. There are 16 residues in the CDR3. Germline V CDR1 and CDR2: PRHDT, FYEKMQ (reference sequence). DNA for the CDR3: TGTGCCAGCAGCTCGGGACTAGCGGGGGGTTGGGATACGCAGTATTTT. Translated: CASSSGLAGGWDTQYF.

This clonotype showed up many times. The CDR3, as DNA: TGTGCCAGCAGCCCCACCGGGGGGCTGGGCGAGCAGTTCTTC. Protein product: CASSPTGGLGEQFF. The chain has TRBV7-6 and TRBJ2-1, with D maybe TRBD2 (7 bases). Trimming removed 5 bases from V and 10 bases from J, with 18 bases in between. CDR1 is SGHVS, CDR2 FNYEAQ, per germline. The CDR3 is 14 amino acids.

In this sample, this clonotype turned up many times. The chain is built from TRBV7-9 and TRBJ1-6; D gene unclear. CDR3 size: 16 residues. Per the germline V gene, CDR1 is SEHNR and CDR2 is FQNEAQ (reference sequence). Trimming left V 5 bases short and J 9 bases short, with 20 bases between. The CDR3: CASSISAEGAGSPLHF. CDR3 sequence (DNA): TGTGCCAGCAGCATCTCCGCCGAGGGCGCCGGTTCACCCCTCCACTTT.